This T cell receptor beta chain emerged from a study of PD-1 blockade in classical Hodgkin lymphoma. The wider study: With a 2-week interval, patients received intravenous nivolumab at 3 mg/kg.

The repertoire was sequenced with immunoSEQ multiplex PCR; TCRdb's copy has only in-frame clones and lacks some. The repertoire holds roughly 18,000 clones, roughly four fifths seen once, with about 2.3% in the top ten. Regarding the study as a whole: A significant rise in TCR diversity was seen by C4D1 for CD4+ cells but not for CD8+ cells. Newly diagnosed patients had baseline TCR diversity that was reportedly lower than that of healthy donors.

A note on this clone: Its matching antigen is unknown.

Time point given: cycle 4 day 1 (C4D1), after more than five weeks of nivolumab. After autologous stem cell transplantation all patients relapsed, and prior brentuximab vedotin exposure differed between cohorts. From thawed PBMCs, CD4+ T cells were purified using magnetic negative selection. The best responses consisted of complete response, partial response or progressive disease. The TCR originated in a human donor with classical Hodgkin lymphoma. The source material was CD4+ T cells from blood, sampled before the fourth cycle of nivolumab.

DNA of the CDR3: TGTGCCAGCTCACCTGTAGGGGGCGTTAACACTGAAGCTTTCTTT. It codes for CASSPVGGVNTEAFF. The chain carries TRBV18 and TRBJ1-1; TRBD1 agrees at 7 bases. CDR3 length: 15 amino acids. Germline CDR1 reads KGHSH; CDR2 reads LQKENI. V lost 3 bases, J lost 2 bases, and 6 bases stayed unmatched.